Each of the 25 T cell receptor beta chains below was sequenced from the same sample in a study of blood T cells in healthy people across ages. Primers used in a second PCR of roughly 6 to 11 cycles were a sample-barcoded 5' primer and a J-beta primer mix. In TCRdb, the 5' RACE reads were re-called with MiXCR into one record per CDR3 protein. The table records 1,300,000 or so distinct CDR3 sequences, roughly 60% of them present only once. Source material: blood. All receptors derive from a man aged 18-30 years in good health.

V is TRBV29-1 and J is TRBJ2-1; tentatively, D is TRBD1 or TRBD2 (5 bases each). The V end was cut by 6 bases, the J end by 6 bases, with 21 bases between. CDR3 size: 15 residues. Germline CDR1 and CDR2: SQVTM and ANQGSEA. Here the CDR3 DNA reads TGCAGCGTCGAGACGGGACGCCTAGGGCCCAATGAGCAGTTCTTC. Amino acid sequence: CSVETGRLGPNEQFF.

V usage is TRBV7-9 and J usage is TRBJ2-1, with D perhaps given as TRBD1 or TRBD2 (5 bases each). CDR3 size: 15 residues. The V end was cut by 4 bases, the J end by 4 bases, with 14 bases between. Germline CDR1 is SEHNR and CDR2 is FQNEAQ (reference sequence). DNA for the CDR3: TGTGCCAGCAGCTCCGGGGCAGTAATTTACAATGAGCAGTTCTTC. Amino acids: CASSSGAVIYNEQFF. Looking up the rest from reference TRBV7-9 and TRBJ2-1 gives the full variable domain: DTGVSQNPRHKITKRGQNVTFRCDPISEHNRLYWYRQTLGQGPEFLTYFQNEAQLEKSRLLSDRFSAERPKGSFSTLEIQRTEQGDSAMYLCASSSGAVIYNEQFFGPGTRLTVL.

This clonotype occurred a few times. J is TRBJ1-2 and V is TRBV5-5; D unresolved. Trimming left V 4 bases short and J 8 bases short, with 15 bases between. This CDR3 region has 13 residues. From germline, CDR1 is SGHKS and CDR2 YYEKEE (reference sequence). Written as DNA, the CDR3 is TGTGCCAGCAGCCGATCGCCGGGTGAAGGCTACACCTTC. Translating it yields CASSRSPGEGYTF. Looking up the rest from reference TRBV5-5 and TRBJ1-2 gives the full variable domain: DAGVTQSPTHLIKTRGQQVTLRCSPISGHKSVSWYQQVLGQGPQFIFQYYEKEERGRGNFPDRFSARQFPNYSSELNVNALLLGDSALYLCASSRSPGEGYTFGSGTRLTVV.

This chain joins TRBV2 and TRBJ1-5; D is possibly TRBD1 (5 bases). CDR3 length: 17 residues. Trimming left V 2 bases short and J 0 bases short, with 14 bases between. CDR1 is SNHLY, CDR2 FYNNEI, per germline. The CDR3 DNA reads TGTGCCAGCAGTGAATCAGGGAGGGGATATAGCAATCAGCCCCAGCATTTT. This translates into CASSESGRGYSNQPQHF.

The rearrangement uses TRBV6-8 and TRBJ2-1; 7 nucleotides line up with TRBD2. The V gene end was trimmed by 11 bases and the J gene end by 5 bases; junction bases not matched to a gene: 21. Germline lookup yields CDR1 MNHGY and CDR2 SAAAGT. The CDR3 contains 17 residues. The CDR3 region is CAGRVRYLREYHNEQFF. The CDR3 DNA reads TGTGCCGGGCGAGTTAGGTATTTGCGGGAGTACCACAATGAGCAGTTCTTC.

This clonotype was seen only a few times. The chain combines TRBV6-6 with TRBJ2-3; the D gene is possibly TRBD2 (6 bases). This CDR3 contains 15 residues. V was cut by 4 bases and J by 0 bases, with 11 bases left in between. The germline V gene has CDR1 MNHNY and CDR2 SVGAGI (reference sequence). The CDR3 nucleotides are TGTGCCAGCAGTTCCAGACTAGACAGCACAGATACGCAGTATTTT. It codes for CASSSRLDSTDTQYF.

The table lists this clonotype with a few counts. This sequence joins TRBV20-1 and TRBJ2-7; 12 bases map to TRBD2. The V gene's germline CDR1 is DFQATT and CDR2 SNEGSKA (reference sequence). V dropped 3 bases and J dropped 2; count of bases not matched to a gene: 2. The length of the CDR3 is 14 residues. The CDR3: CSASSSGRAYEQYF. The CDR3 coding sequence is TGCAGTGCTAGTTCTAGCGGGAGGGCCTACGAGCAGTACTTC.

The gene calls are TRBV2 and TRBJ2-3, with D maybe TRBD2 (6 bases). There are 13 residues in the CDR3. The germline CDR1 and CDR2 sequences are SNHLY and FYNNEI. Trimming cost V 11 bases and J 4 bases, with 16 bases left between them. The CDR3 is CALSSREADTQYF. Written as DNA, the CDR3 is TGTGCCCTAAGCAGCAGGGAGGCAGATACGCAGTATTTT. Complete variable domain (other parts from reference TRBV2 and TRBJ2-3): EPEVTQTPSHQVTQMGQEVILRCVPISNHLYFYWYRQILGQKVEFLVSFYNNEISEKSEIFDDQFSVERPDGSNFTLKIRSTKLEDSAMYFCALSSREADTQYFGPGTRLTVL.

This clonotype was seen ten or more times. V usage is TRBV4-1 and J usage is TRBJ2-2; maybe TRBD2 (5 bases). The length of the CDR3 is 18 residues. V was cut by 3 bases and J by 3 bases, with 20 bases left in between. Germline V gene sequence: CDR1 MGHRA, CDR2 YSYEKL. The CDR3 nucleotides read TGCGCCAGCAGCCACCTCGGGGTAGCTGGTTTGGACACCGGGGAGCTGTTTTTT. Its protein is CASSHLGVAGLDTGELFF.

DNA for the CDR3: TGTGCCAGCAGCTTACTTGGGTGGCAGGGGACTGAAGCTTTCTTT. It encodes CASSLLGWQGTEAFF. The V call is TRBV7-2, the J call TRBJ1-1, with a possible D match to TRBD1 (6 bases). Trimming cost V 2 bases and J 5 bases, with 15 bases left between them. Per the germline V gene, CDR1 is SGHTA and CDR2 is FQGNSA. The CDR3 runs 15 residues.

This clonotype was found a few times. V usage is TRBV7-9 and J usage is TRBJ2-7, with D unresolved. Between the trimmed V and J ends, which lost 4 bases and 1 base, there was a span of 17 bases. Germline CDR1 is SEHNR and CDR2 is FQNEAQ (reference sequence). The CDR3 loop spans 16 amino acids. CDR3 amino acids: CASSSRRLLGSYEQYF. The DNA of the CDR3 is TGTGCCAGCAGCTCTCGCAGGCTCTTGGGGTCCTACGAGCAGTACTTC.

This clonotype was counted only a few times. This chain joins TRBV21-1 and TRBJ2-7. TRBV21-1 represents a pseudogene. This CDR3 has 10 residues. CDR3 coding DNA: TGTGCCAGCCAAGTCTACGAGCAGTACTTC. The encoded protein is CASQVYEQYF.

This clonotype was seen a handful of times. The chain joins TRBV10-2 to TRBJ2-5, with TRBD2 identical over 10 bases. The assigned J gene may be wrong: the sequence end matches TRBJ2-7 better. The germline CDR1 and CDR2 sequences are WSHSY and SAAADI. The CDR3 runs to 13 residues. The CDR3, as DNA: TGCGCCACCAGAGCGGGAGGGTCCTACGAGCAGTACTTC. Translated, it gives CATRAGGSYEQYF.

The J gene is TRBJ2-5, the V gene TRBV7-9; D uncertain. The germline gives CDR1 SEHNR, CDR2 FQNEAQ (reference sequence). V was shortened by 1 base and J by 1 base, with 10 bases between the two germline ends. CDR3 length: 15 residues. CDR3 protein: CASSLVDRAQETQYF. CDR3 nucleotide sequence: TGTGCCAGCAGCTTAGTAGATCGCGCCCAAGAGACCCAGTACTTC.

This chain uses TRBV4-2 with TRBJ1-5; 7 nucleotides match TRBD1. Germline V lookup: CDR1 LGHNA, CDR2 YNFKEQ. With V trimmed by 4 bases and J by 8 bases, 14 bases remained unmatched. This CDR3 is built from 16 residues. DNA for the CDR3: TGTGCCAGCAGCCTAACCGGGACAGAGGGGGGGGAGCCCCAGCATTTT. This translates into CASSLTGTEGGEPQHF.

The chain has TRBV29-1 and TRBJ2-5; D is possibly TRBD2 (5 bases). The CDR3 spans 14 residues. The V gene lost 7 bases and the J gene lost 7 bases, with 22 bases spanning the gap. The germline gives CDR1 SQVTM, CDR2 ANQGSEA. The CDR3 reads CSAGNIQGLGTQYF. In DNA form, the CDR3 reads TGCAGCGCCGGGAACATACAAGGTCTGGGGACCCAGTACTTC.

In this sample, this clonotype turned up once. The rearrangement links TRBV7-2 to TRBJ2-2; D possibly matches TRBD1 or TRBD2 (5 bases each). CDR3 length equals 16 residues. Germline lookup yields CDR1 SGHTA and CDR2 FQGNSA. Trimming took 2 bases from V and 5 from J, leaving 15 bases between them. CDR3 protein: CASSLSPGLTTGELFF. The CDR3 DNA sequence: TGTGCCAGCAGCTTAAGTCCGGGGCTGACTACCGGGGAGCTGTTTTTT. Looking up the rest from reference TRBV7-2 and TRBJ2-2 gives the full variable domain: GAGVSQSPSNKVTEKGKDVELRCDPISGHTALYWYRQSLGQGLEFLIYFQGNSAPDKSGLPSDRFSAERTGGSVSTLTIQRTQQEDSAVYLCASSLSPGLTTGELFFGEGSRLTVL.

V and J are TRBV7-9 and TRBJ2-5; 8 bases are a match to TRBD2. CDR1 SEHNR and CDR2 FQNEAQ come from the germline V gene (reference sequence). With 5 bases clipped from V and 4 bases from J, the junction kept 12 bases outside the gene matches. The CDR3 is made up of 16 amino acids. CDR3 protein: CASSPEGAGVRETQYF. The CDR3 nucleotides are TGTGCCAGCAGCCCCGAAGGAGCGGGAGTCAGAGAGACCCAGTACTTC.

This clonotype was found a few times. This chain links TRBV29-1 with TRBJ1-6; 7 bases agree with TRBD1. The CDR3 extends over 14 amino acids. Trimming took 7 bases from V and 0 from J; bases not matched to a gene: 3. Germline CDR1 and CDR2: SQVTM and ANQGSEA. The CDR3 loop reads CSEDRFSYNSPLHF. In DNA form, the CDR3 reads TGCAGCGAGGACAGGTTCTCCTATAATTCACCCCTCCACTTT.

The chain links TRBV4-3 to TRBJ2-1; 8 nucleotides agree with TRBD2. CDR1 and CDR2 (germline): LGHNA, YSLEER. V shed 1 base, J shed 9 bases, and the junction held 5 bases outside the gene matches. CDR3 length equals 14 residues. The CDR3 region has the DNA TGCGCCAGCAGCCAAGGACTAGCGTTGATTGAGCAGTTCTTC. Translation gives CASSQGLALIEQFF.

This rearrangement joins TRBV5-6 to TRBJ1-4; a possible D gene is TRBD1 (6 bases). Trimming pared 2 bases from V and 8 bases from J, leaving 13 bases between. CDR1 SGHDT and CDR2 YYEEEE come from the germline V gene. The CDR3 sequence is 14 residues long. CDR3 in amino acids: CASSFSGVWEKLFF. The CDR3 coding sequence is TGTGCCAGCAGCTTCTCAGGGGTTTGGGAAAAACTGTTTTTT.

This clonotype was picked up a small number of times. The chain recombines TRBV3-1 with TRBJ1-5, with D perhaps matching TRBD1 (5 bases). The CDR3 consists of 15 residues. Deletions cut 4 bases from V and 3 bases from J, with 13 bases between. CDR1 is LGHDT and CDR2 is YNNKEL in the germline V gene (reference sequence). For the CDR3, the DNA is TGTGCCAGCAGCCCACGGGACCACCACAATCAGCCCCAGCATTTT. Its protein product is CASSPRDHHNQPQHF.

V and J are TRBV7-2 and TRBJ2-1, with 10 positions matching TRBD2. The germline gives CDR1 SGHTA, CDR2 FQGNSA. V lost 4 bases, J lost 10 bases, and 10 bases stayed unmatched. The CDR3 has 15 residues. This chain's CDR3 is CASSSTSGAHREQFF. Written as DNA, the CDR3 is TGTGCCAGCAGCTCTACTAGCGGGGCCCACAGGGAGCAGTTCTTC.

This clonotype appeared a single time. This sequence joins TRBV4-3 and TRBJ2-7; no definite D call. V lost 2 bases and J lost 7, with 18 bases in between. Looked up from germline, CDR1 is LGHNA and CDR2 is YSLEER. CDR3 length equals 15 residues. CDR3: CASSQFFVPGNEQYF. DNA for the CDR3: TGCGCCAGCAGCCAATTTTTTGTCCCGGGCAATGAGCAGTACTTC.

J is TRBJ2-3 and V is TRBV20-1; TRBD2 aligns across 8 bases. This CDR3 has 17 residues. Per the germline V gene, CDR1 is DFQATT and CDR2 is SNEGSKA (reference sequence). V dropped 0 bases and J dropped 6; count of bases not matched to a gene: 14. Here the CDR3 reads CSARETGGPFSLDTQYF. In DNA form, the CDR3 reads TGCAGTGCTAGAGAGACGGGAGGGCCTTTCTCTCTCGATACGCAGTATTTT.